This passage covers 9 T cell receptor beta chains from one sample sequenced in a study of blood T cells in healthy people across ages. For the second PCR, which ran for 7 to 11 cycles, a sample-barcoded 5' primer and a J-beta primer mix were used. TCRdb analysed the 5' RACE reads with MiXCR anew, one entry per CDR3 protein. The profile shows hundreds of thousands of distinct CDR3 sequences, 47% of them singletons. Sequencing was performed on blood. The source is an older man in good health.

This clonotype has only a few counts. A much larger clone lies one base from this, so it may be a read error. The V gene is TRBV15, the J gene TRBJ2-1; D is unresolved. This CDR3 contains 14 residues. Trimming stripped 3 bases from V and 5 bases from J, with 11 bases between. CDR1 is LNHNV, CDR2 YYDKDF, per germline (reference sequence). The CDR3 region has the DNA TGTGCCACCAGCAGCTTGTTCAAAAACAATGAGCAGTTCTTC. Translating gives CATSSLFKNNEQFF.

This clonotype came up a few times. The chain links TRBV28 to TRBJ2-1; the D gene is possibly TRBD1 (7 bases). The CDR3 contains 15 residues. Trimming shortened V by 6 bases and J by 13 bases, and 25 bases separated the two germline ends. The germline V gene encodes CDR1 MDHEN and CDR2 SYDVKM. The CDR3 DNA sequence: TGTGCCAGCAGGACCCCTCAGGGGGGCAGAGACGATCAGTTCTTC. Amino acids: CASRTPQGGRDDQFF.

V gene TRBV7-3 combines with J gene TRBJ2-1; either TRBD1 or TRBD2 may supply D (5 bases each). V gave up 5 bases and J gave up 10 bases, with 21 bases separating them. Germline V lookup: CDR1 SGHTA, CDR2 FQGTGA. This CDR3 is 15 amino acids long. The CDR3 DNA reads TGTGCCAGCAGCCAATCGGGGACCTCGTCAGGGGAGCAGTTCTTC. This sequence encodes CASSQSGTSSGEQFF.

The genes are TRBV27 and TRBJ2-1, with D possibly being TRBD1 (5 bases). Germline lookup yields CDR1 MNHEY and CDR2 SMNVEV (reference sequence). The V end lost 1 base, the J end lost 7 bases, and 11 bases lay between the germline ends. This CDR3 contains 14 residues. The CDR3 region is CASSLWAGWNEQFF. Written as DNA, the CDR3 is TGTGCCAGCAGTTTATGGGCAGGGTGGAATGAGCAGTTCTTC.

Only one count was recorded for this clonotype. The rearrangement links TRBV29-1 to TRBJ2-5; 9 positions agree with TRBD2. Trimming removed 7 bases from V and 11 bases from J; junction bases left unmatched: 17. The CDR3 extends over 14 amino acids. The germline CDR1 and CDR2 sequences are SQVTM and ANQGSEA. CDR3 in DNA: TGCAGCGCCACGGGCGGCGGGAGGGGCAATGAGCAGTACTTC. Translated: CSATGGGRGNEQYF.

The CDR3 nucleotides read TGTGCCACTACCCGGGACAGGGGCCCGAGTAACGCTTTCTTT. The encoded protein is CATTRDRGPSNAFF. The chain links TRBV24-1 to TRBJ1-1; 10 bases fit TRBD1. Germline lookup yields CDR1 KGHDR and CDR2 SFDVKD. V shed 10 bases and J 11 bases; nucleotides not matched to a gene: 15. CDR3 length: 14 residues.

A few counts support this clonotype. The chain couples TRBV2 to TRBJ2-3, with D perhaps matching TRBD2 (5 bases). Trimming shortened V by 6 bases and J by 3 bases, and 7 bases separated the two germline ends. Per the germline V gene, CDR1 is SNHLY and CDR2 is FYNNEI. The CDR3 has 12 residues. This chain's CDR3 is CASRIATDTQYF. As DNA, the CDR3 is TGTGCCAGCAGAATAGCGACAGATACGCAGTATTTT.

The chain employs TRBV20-1 and TRBJ1-2; 7 bases align to TRBD1. The CDR3 consists of 15 residues. Trimming cost V 3 bases and J 1 base; bases outside gene matches: 8. Looked up from germline, CDR1 is DFQATT and CDR2 is SNEGSKA (reference sequence). The CDR3 DNA sequence: TGCAGTGCTAGTTATCCGGGACAGATTAACTATGGCTACACCTTC. This translates into CSASYPGQINYGYTF.

Only one count was recorded for this clonotype. This chain connects TRBV19 to TRBJ1-2; no reliable D call. CDR1 is LNHDA, CDR2 SQIVND, per germline (reference sequence). The CDR3 totals 11 residues. V was clipped by 9 bases and J by 6 bases, with 11 bases between them. The CDR3 here is CASYSWDGYTF. DNA for the CDR3: TGTGCCAGCTACAGTTGGGATGGCTACACCTTC.